These T cell receptor beta chains were read from a single sample in a study of OX40 agonist ivuxolimab in advanced cancers. Clones were read by immunoSEQ multiplex PCR, and TCRdb kept only the in-frame ones, dropping some. The table has approximately 38,000 clones, 87% seen once; the top ten hold roughly 30%. The material sequenced was CD4+ or CD8+ T cells sorted from blood, taken in a trial of the OX40 agonist ivuxolimab. Every receptor here comes from an adult with an advanced solid tumor such as melanoma, head and neck, liver or kidney cancer. CDR3s include the opening cysteine and the closing phenylalanine or tryptophan. A D gene is named only where the DNA matches it firmly. A clone size is listed for some rows: how often the clone was seen (once, few, many), or a class if it is expanded.

j_gene,v_gene,abundance,d_gene,CDR3aa,CDR3nt
TRBJ2-2,TRBV30,NA,NA,CAWGFFTGELFF,TGTGCCTGGGGCTTCTTCACCGGGGAGCTGTTTTTT
TRBJ2-1,TRBV5-1,NA,NA,CASLRETYNEQFF,TGCGCCAGCCTCCGGGAAACCTACAATGAGCAGTTCTTC
TRBJ2-7,TRBV19,NA,TRBD1,CASTPTGTTSEQYF,TGTGCCAGTACCCCGACAGGGACAACCTCCGAGCAGTACTTC
TRBJ2-3,TRBV6-1,NA,NA,CASSFNTGRDTQYF,TGTGCCAGCAGTTTCAACACAGGGCGAGATACGCAGTATTTT
TRBJ2-7,TRBV6-1,NA,TRBD2,CASSESRVAGTDEQYF,TGTGCCAGCAGTGAATCGAGGGTAGCGGGAACGGACGAGCAGTACTTC
TRBJ1-2,TRBV6-6,once,NA,CASSHSQGSYGYTF,TGTGCCAGCAGCCACTCACAGGGAAGCTATGGCTACACCTTC
TRBJ1-4,TRBV7-9,NA,NA,CASSSAAQSNEKLFF,TGTGCCAGCAGCTCAGCTGCGCAGTCTAATGAAAAACTGTTTTTT
TRBJ2-5,TRBV7-2,NA,NA,CASSPDNNRQETQYF,TGTGCCAGCAGCCCTGATAATAACAGGCAAGAGACCCAGTACTTC
TRBJ1-1,TRBV21-1,few,NA,CASSKAELTEAFF,TGTGCCAGCAGCAAAGCAGAACTCACTGAAGCTTTCTTT
TRBJ2-3,TRBV2,NA,NA,CASSAQGRLATDTQYF,TGTGCCAGCAGTGCGCAGGGGAGACTAGCAACAGATACGCAGTATTTT